The 32 T cell receptor beta chains reported below all come from one sample, sequenced in a study of cytomegalovirus exposure and HLA in healthy donors (dated by TCRdb to the late 2010s). Library preparation employed the immunoSEQ multiplex PCR assay. The multiplex PCR relied on a mix of 60 forward primers for TCR Vbeta segments and 13 reverse primers for TCR Jbeta segments. TCRdb retrieved this table from immuneACCESS and kept in-frame rearrangements only. Not all clones are present; in checked studies, unresolved V genes account for under half, and no reason is known for the remainder. Here the sample has about 150,000 clones; 60% to 85% occur a single time. The ten largest clones add up to around 6.5% of the sample. The source material was PBMCs. These receptors were taken from a man aged 45 to 65 in good health and CMV-seropositive.

J is TRBJ1-2 and V is TRBV6-1, with 8 bases fitting TRBD1. The length of the CDR3 is 13 residues. Germline V gives CDR1 MNHNS, CDR2 SASEGT. Unmatched junction bases numbered 3, after V lost 5 bases and J lost 4 bases. CDR3 in DNA: TGTGCCAGCAGTCAGGACAGGGTCTATGGCTACACCTTC. It codes for CASSQDRVYGYTF.

The chain combines TRBV6-1 with TRBJ1-6; D ambiguous. CDR3 length equals 12 residues. Germline V gene lookup returns CDR1 MNHNS and CDR2 SASEGT. With 6 bases removed from V and 8 bases from J, the gap between germline ends came to 8 bases. The CDR3 DNA follows: TGTGCCAGCAGCCCAGATCATTCACCCCTCCACTTT. Its translation is CASSPDHSPLHF.

CDR3 sequence reads: CASSHRTGSGNQPQHF. CDR3 in DNA: TGTGCCAGCAGCCACCGAACAGGGTCCGGGAATCAGCCCCAGCATTTT. The rearrangement uses TRBV5-8 and TRBJ1-5; tentative D call: TRBD1 (6 bases). This CDR3 spans 16 amino acids. Germline V gene sequence: CDR1 SGHTS, CDR2 YDEGEE. Trimming left V 4 bases short and J 4 bases short, with 18 bases between.

This chain connects TRBV6-1 to TRBJ1-1, with D hard to call. CDR1 and CDR2 from the germline V gene are MNHNS and SASEGT. The V end lost 5 bases, the J end lost 8 bases, and 12 bases lay between the germline ends. The CDR3 length is 12 residues. The CDR3 region is CASSILTGEAFF. The CDR3 coding sequence is TGTGCCAGCAGTATTTTGACTGGAGAAGCTTTCTTT.

The chain combines TRBV5-1 with TRBJ2-7, with D perhaps TRBD2 (6 bases). Germline V gene lookup returns CDR1 SGHRS and CDR2 YFSETQ. The CDR3 sequence is 15 residues long. The germline V and J ends were trimmed by 4 bases and 3 bases, with 17 bases remaining between them. CDR3 in amino acids: CASSTDSGGYYEQYF. The CDR3 DNA reads as TGCGCCAGCAGCACAGATAGCGGAGGCTACTACGAGCAGTACTTC.

Here the CDR3 reads CASSLGLLNTEAFF. As DNA, the CDR3 is TGTGCCAGCAGTTTAGGGCTTTTGAACACTGAAGCTTTCTTT. The chain combines TRBV28 with TRBJ1-1; D is unclear. CDR1 and CDR2 (germline): MDHEN, SYDVKM. The CDR3 consists of 14 residues. V shed 2 bases and J shed 0 bases, with 7 bases lying between them.

The chain employs TRBV2 and TRBJ2-3; 12 bases line up with TRBD2. CDR1 SNHLY and CDR2 FYNNEI come from the germline V gene. The CDR3 length is 16 residues. V shed 6 bases, J shed 5 bases, and the junction held 9 bases outside the gene matches. The CDR3 sequence is CASSLPMGLAGDTQYF. The CDR3 bases are TGTGCCAGCAGCCTCCCGATGGGACTAGCGGGAGATACGCAGTATTTT. Full variable domain (missing parts from reference TRBV2 and TRBJ2-3): EPEVTQTPSHQVTQMGQEVILRCVPISNHLYFYWYRQILGQKVEFLVSFYNNEISEKSEIFDDQFSVERPDGSNFTLKIRSTKLEDSAMYFCASSLPMGLAGDTQYFGPGTRLTVL.

The chain has TRBV6-1 and TRBJ1-3, with D uncertain. The CDR3 covers 14 residues. Germline values: CDR1 MNHNS, CDR2 SASEGT. Trimming removed 3 bases from V and 0 bases from J, with 6 bases in between. CDR3 amino acids: CASSERGSGNTIYF. The CDR3 region has the DNA TGTGCCAGCAGTGAGAGAGGCTCTGGAAACACCATATATTTT.

The chain carries TRBV18 and TRBJ2-7, with no clear D. The CDR3 is 15 amino acids. The V gene lost 2 bases and the J gene lost 3 bases, with 14 bases spanning the gap. Germline CDR1 and CDR2: KGHSH and LQKENI. CDR3 in DNA: TGTGCCAGCTCACCATCACACGCAACCCGCTACGAGCAGTACTTC. Residues: CASSPSHATRYEQYF.

The gene calls are TRBV5-6 and TRBJ1-1; TRBD1 matches 7 bases. CDR1 SGHDT and CDR2 YYEEEE come from the germline V gene. V lost 3 bases to trimming and J lost 3 bases; unmatched junction nucleotides: 8. CDR3 length: 15 residues. The CDR3 bases are TGTGCCAGCAGCTGGTGGACAGGCAAGGACACTGAAGCTTTCTTT. Its translation is CASSWWTGKDTEAFF.

This chain uses TRBV18 with TRBJ1-4; D is ambiguous. The CDR3 length is 17 residues. The germline V gene encodes CDR1 KGHSH and CDR2 LQKENI. Trimming took off 4 bases at V and 0 bases at J, with 15 bases between the two ends. CDR3 region: CASSLTRERATNEKLFF. CDR3 sequence (DNA): TGTGCCAGCTCACTTACCCGGGAACGGGCAACTAATGAAAAACTGTTTTTT.

In the case of this clone: At one end the junction does not follow the germline gene, possibly because of a read error. The chain links TRBV7-9 to TRBJ1-2; no definite D call. Germline-derived CDR1 and CDR2 are SEHNR and FQNEAQ (reference sequence). The CDR3 has 11 residues. The CDR3 coding sequence is TGTGCCAGCAGCGTAAACTATGGCTACGCCTTC. This codes for CASSVNYGYAF. Supplemented by reference TRBV7-9 and TRBJ1-2, the full variable domain reads DTGVSQNPRHKITKRGQNVTFRCDPISEHNRLYWYRQTLGQGPEFLTYFQNEAQLEKSRLLSDRFSAERPKGSFSTLEIQRTEQGDSAMYLCASSVNYGYAFGSGTRLTVV.

The V call is TRBV4-2, the J call TRBJ2-1; TRBD2 aligns across 8 bases. CDR1 and CDR2 (germline): LGHNA, YNFKEQ. Trimming at V came to 4 bases and at J to 6 bases, leaving 11 bases not matched to a gene. The CDR3 loop spans 16 amino acids. The chain's CDR3 is CASSPSTSGEGNEQFF. CDR3 DNA: TGTGCCAGCAGCCCTTCCACTAGCGGAGAGGGCAATGAGCAGTTCTTC.

The chain uses TRBV28 and TRBJ2-1; 12 nucleotides match TRBD2. Germline loops: CDR1 MDHEN, CDR2 SYDVKM. J was trimmed by 7 bases and V by 5 bases; bases with no gene match: 6. The CDR3 runs to 15 residues. CDR3 loop: CASSRLAGARNEQFF. Written as DNA, the CDR3 is TGTGCCAGCAGTCGACTAGCGGGAGCCCGGAATGAGCAGTTCTTC.

V usage is TRBV27 and J usage is TRBJ2-3, with TRBD2 as a possible D gene (6 bases). Germline CDR1 reads MNHEY; CDR2 reads SMNVEV (reference sequence). With 5 bases removed from V and 4 bases from J, the gap between germline ends came to 13 bases. CDR3 size: 14 residues. CDR3 nucleotide sequence: TGTGCCAGCAGTACCCGGGAGAAGGCAGATACGCAGTATTTT. As protein: CASSTREKADTQYF.

V is TRBV6-1 and J is TRBJ2-3; D uncertain. V lost 1 base to trimming and J lost 0 bases, with 5 bases between them. CDR1 and CDR2 from the germline V gene are MNHNS and SASEGT. The CDR3 contains 14 residues. CDR3 sequence: CASSEGLSTDTQYF. In nucleotides, the CDR3 is TGTGCCAGCAGTGAAGGGCTGAGCACAGATACGCAGTATTTT.

This clone is a singleton in its sample. The rearrangement joins TRBV6-5 to TRBJ2-2, with 8 bases fitting TRBD1. Per germline, CDR1 MNHEY and CDR2 SVGAGI. Trimming cost V 6 bases and J 7 bases; bases outside gene matches: 7. The CDR3 spans 14 residues. Written as DNA, the CDR3 is TGTGCCAGCAGACCGGACAGGGCCGGCGGGGAGCTGTTTTTT. Translated: CASRPDRAGGELFF.

This clone was detected once. The rearrangement joins TRBV5-1 to TRBJ2-7; TRBD2 matches 9 bases. The junction had 13 bases not matched to a gene; V was cut back by 0 bases and J by 12 bases. Germline V gene data show CDR1 as SGHRS and CDR2 as YFSETQ. The CDR3 is 15 residues long. This CDR3 is CASSLEGELAGRWYF. CDR3 DNA sequence: TGCGCCAGCAGCTTGGAAGGGGAACTAGCGGGTCGATGGTACTTC.

This clone was seen more than once but under ten times. The chain combines TRBV6-5 with TRBJ2-3; 12 bases line up with TRBD2. V lost 4 bases to trimming and J lost 5 bases; unmatched junction nucleotides: 7. The CDR3 has 16 residues. The germline V gene has CDR1 MNHEY and CDR2 SVGAGI. CDR3 DNA sequence: TGTGCCAGCAGTTTCACTAGCGGGAGGACCCAAGATACGCAGTATTTT. It codes for CASSFTSGRTQDTQYF.

This rearrangement joins TRBV5-1 to TRBJ2-3, with 11 nucleotides matching TRBD2. This CDR3 contains 16 residues. The ends lost 4 bases at V and 6 bases at J; junction bases unmatched: 10. The V gene's germline CDR1 is SGHRS and CDR2 YFSETQ. The chain's CDR3 is CASSAQTSGTWDTQYF. The DNA for the CDR3 is TGCGCCAGCAGCGCGCAGACTAGCGGGACGTGGGATACGCAGTATTTT.

V and J are TRBV4-1 and TRBJ2-7; 7 nucleotides agree with TRBD1. V lost 1 base, J lost 3 bases, and 12 bases stayed unmatched. Germline-derived CDR1 and CDR2 are MGHRA and YSYEKL. The CDR3 is 17 residues long. Written as DNA, the CDR3 is TGCGCCAGCAGCCAAGGTCTCCGGACAGGATTCTTCTACGAGCAGTACTTC. Residues: CASSQGLRTGFFYEQYF.

V gene TRBV19 combines with J gene TRBJ2-3; TRBD2 matches at 13 bases. V trimming: 4 bases; J trimming: 2 bases; junction bases outside the gene matches: 6. This CDR3 has 17 residues. Germline assignment: CDR1 LNHDA and CDR2 SQIVND (reference sequence). CDR3 DNA sequence: TGTGCCAGTAGTACCCTTGGACTAGCGGGGGACACAGATACGCAGTATTTT. Protein: CASSTLGLAGDTDTQYF.

V gene TRBV5-6 combines with J gene TRBJ2-5, with D possibly TRBD2 on 5 matching bases. The CDR3 extends over 14 amino acids. Trimming pared 4 bases from V and 5 bases from J, leaving 15 bases between. Germline V lookup: CDR1 SGHDT, CDR2 YYEEEE. This chain's CDR3 is CASSRSWTGETQYF. The CDR3 DNA reads as TGTGCCAGCAGCCGCTCCTGGACTGGCGAGACCCAGTACTTC.

This rearrangement joins TRBV11-2 to TRBJ2-7; D possibly corresponds to TRBD1 (5 bases). Looked up from germline, CDR1 is SGHAT and CDR2 is FQNNGV. Trimming cost V 1 base and J 2 bases, with 6 bases left between them. There are 13 residues in the CDR3. This chain's CDR3 is CASSLGTPYEQYF. CDR3 nucleotide sequence: TGTGCCAGCAGCTTAGGGACACCCTACGAGCAGTACTTC.

J is TRBJ2-7 and V is TRBV28, with 13 bases lining up with TRBD2. In germline, CDR1 is MDHEN, CDR2 SYDVKM. The CDR3 runs to 12 residues. For the CDR3, the DNA is TGTGCGACTAGCGGGAGGTCGTACGAGCAGTACTTC. Its protein product is CATSGRSYEQYF.

This clone has only a few counts. The CDR3 sequence is CASSHGDRGETQYF. The CDR3, as DNA: TGTGCCAGCAGCCACGGGGACAGGGGAGAGACCCAGTACTTC. The V gene is TRBV14, the J gene TRBJ2-5; 10 bases fit TRBD1. CDR1 and CDR2 (germline): SGHDN, FVKESK. With 3 bases clipped from V and 4 bases from J, the junction kept 2 bases outside the gene matches. This CDR3 contains 14 residues.

The gene calls are TRBV25-1 and TRBJ1-1; 10 bases agree with TRBD1. V gave up 2 bases and J gave up 4 bases; unmatched junction bases: 4. Germline V gives CDR1 MGHDK, CDR2 SYGVNS. This CDR3 has 15 amino acids. The CDR3 region has the DNA TGTGCCAGCAGTGAACCGGGACAGGGGTTCACTGAAGCTTTCTTT. Translated, it gives CASSEPGQGFTEAFF.

This clone has only one observation. The chain employs TRBV10-3 and TRBJ2-3; TRBD2 matches at 11 bases. Germline-derived CDR1 and CDR2 are ENHRY and SYGVKD. V lost 4 bases and J lost 2; bases outside the gene matches: 11. The CDR3 has 18 amino acids. The CDR3 reads CAISGWTSGPGSTDTQYF. In DNA, the CDR3 is TGTGCCATCAGTGGTTGGACTAGCGGGCCCGGATCCACAGATACGCAGTATTTT.

This chain links TRBV27 with TRBJ2-7; D is unresolved. Trimming removed 6 bases from V and 6 bases from J, with 15 bases in between. This CDR3 has 13 amino acids. Germline V gene data show CDR1 as MNHEY and CDR2 as SMNVEV (reference sequence). The CDR3 loop is CASSPYGSFEQYF. The CDR3 DNA follows: TGTGCCAGCAGCCCCTACGGGTCATTCGAGCAGTACTTC.

The chain joins TRBV18 to TRBJ2-3; possible D gene TRBD1, 5 bases. The CDR3 covers 14 residues. CDR1 and CDR2 from the germline V gene are KGHSH and LQKENI. V was pared by 4 bases and J by 2 bases, with 10 bases between. The CDR3 coding sequence is TGTGCCAGCTCACAGGGGTCCGTCACAGATACGCAGTATTTT. Translated: CASSQGSVTDTQYF.

The chain carries TRBV5-1 and TRBJ2-5; 7 bases map to TRBD1. The CDR3 runs to 16 residues. The trim removed 1 base at V and 7 bases at J, leaving 13 bases unmatched. CDR1 is SGHRS, CDR2 YFSETQ, per germline. The CDR3 DNA follows: TGCGCCAGCAGCTTGTCCCCCAGGGGGATGTCTGGGACCCAGTACTTC. Translating gives CASSLSPRGMSGTQYF.

The V call is TRBV28, the J call TRBJ1-6; weak D call: TRBD1 (5 bases). The V end lost 4 bases, the J end lost 7 bases, and 17 bases lay between the germline ends. The CDR3 runs 16 residues. Looked up from germline, CDR1 is MDHEN and CDR2 is SYDVKM. In DNA form, the CDR3 reads TGTGCCAGCAGTTCCGGGGGAGAGGGACCAAATTCACCCCTCCACTTT. Translating it yields CASSSGGEGPNSPLHF.